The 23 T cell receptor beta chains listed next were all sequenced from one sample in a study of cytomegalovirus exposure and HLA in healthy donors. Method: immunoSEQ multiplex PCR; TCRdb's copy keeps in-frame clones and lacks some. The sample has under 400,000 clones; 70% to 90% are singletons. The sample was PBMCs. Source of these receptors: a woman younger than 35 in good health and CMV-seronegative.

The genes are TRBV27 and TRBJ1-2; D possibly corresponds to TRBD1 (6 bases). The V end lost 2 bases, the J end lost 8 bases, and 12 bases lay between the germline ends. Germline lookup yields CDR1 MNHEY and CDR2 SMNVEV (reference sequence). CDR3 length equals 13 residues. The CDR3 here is CASSLGGAGGYTF. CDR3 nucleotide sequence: TGTGCCAGCAGTTTAGGGGGCGCGGGCGGCTACACCTTC.

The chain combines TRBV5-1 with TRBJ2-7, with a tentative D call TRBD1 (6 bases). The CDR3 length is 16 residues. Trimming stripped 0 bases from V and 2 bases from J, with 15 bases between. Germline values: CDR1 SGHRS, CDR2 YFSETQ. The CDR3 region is CASSLGPQDSPYEQYF. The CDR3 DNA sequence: TGCGCCAGCAGCTTGGGTCCTCAGGACAGTCCCTACGAGCAGTACTTC.

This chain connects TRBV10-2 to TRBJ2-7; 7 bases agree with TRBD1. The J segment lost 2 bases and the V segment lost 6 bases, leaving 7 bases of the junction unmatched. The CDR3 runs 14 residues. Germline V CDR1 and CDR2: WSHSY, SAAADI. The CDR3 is CASRQRGTAYEQYF. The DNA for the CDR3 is TGCGCCAGCAGACAAAGAGGGACAGCCTACGAGCAGTACTTC.

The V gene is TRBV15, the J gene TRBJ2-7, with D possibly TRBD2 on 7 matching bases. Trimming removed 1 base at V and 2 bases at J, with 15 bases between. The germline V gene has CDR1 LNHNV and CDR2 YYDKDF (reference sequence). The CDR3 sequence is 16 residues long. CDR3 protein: CATSRVLGGGTYEQYF. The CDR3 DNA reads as TGTGCCACCAGCAGAGTTCTGGGAGGGGGGACCTACGAGCAGTACTTC.

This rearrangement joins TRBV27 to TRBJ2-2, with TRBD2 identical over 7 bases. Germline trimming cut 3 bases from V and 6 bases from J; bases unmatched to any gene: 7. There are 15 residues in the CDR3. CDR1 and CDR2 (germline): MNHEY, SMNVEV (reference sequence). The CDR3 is CASSFLGTTPGELFF. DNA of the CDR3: TGTGCCAGCAGTTTCCTCGGGACTACCCCCGGGGAGCTGTTTTTT.

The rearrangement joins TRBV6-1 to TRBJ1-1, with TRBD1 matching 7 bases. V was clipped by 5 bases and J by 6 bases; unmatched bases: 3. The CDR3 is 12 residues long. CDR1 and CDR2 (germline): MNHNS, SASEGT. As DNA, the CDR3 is TGTGCCAGCAGTATACAGGGGCCTGAAGCTTTCTTT. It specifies CASSIQGPEAFF.

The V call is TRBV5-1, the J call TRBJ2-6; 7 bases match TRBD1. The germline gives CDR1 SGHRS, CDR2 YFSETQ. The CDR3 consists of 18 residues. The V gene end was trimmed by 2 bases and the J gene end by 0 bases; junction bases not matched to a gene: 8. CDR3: CASSFRRQGNSGANVLTF. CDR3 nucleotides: TGCGCCAGCAGCTTCAGGCGACAGGGCAACTCTGGGGCCAACGTCCTGACTTTC.

In DNA, the CDR3 is TGTGCCAGCAGTTTACGAGGGGGAGTCTATGGCTACACCTTC. Amino acids: CASSLRGGVYGYTF. The chain links TRBV28 to TRBJ1-2; possible D gene TRBD1, 6 bases. This CDR3 has 14 amino acids. The V gene's germline CDR1 is MDHEN and CDR2 SYDVKM. With 2 bases removed from V and 4 bases from J, the gap between germline ends came to 11 bases.

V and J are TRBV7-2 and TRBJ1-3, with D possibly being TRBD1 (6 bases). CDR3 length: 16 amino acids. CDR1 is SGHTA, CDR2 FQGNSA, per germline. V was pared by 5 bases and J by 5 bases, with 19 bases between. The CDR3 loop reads CASSRSGGQIRNTIYF. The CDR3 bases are TGTGCCAGCAGCCGCTCGGGCGGACAGATTAGAAACACCATATATTTT.

The CDR3 loop is CASRTPFAGHNEQFF. The CDR3 DNA is TGCGCCAGCAGGACCCCTTTTGCGGGACACAATGAGCAGTTCTTC. The J gene is TRBJ2-1, the V gene TRBV5-1, with D possibly matching TRBD2 (6 bases). V gave up 5 bases and J gave up 5 bases, with 17 bases separating them. Germline V gene sequence: CDR1 SGHRS, CDR2 YFSETQ. CDR3 length equals 15 residues.

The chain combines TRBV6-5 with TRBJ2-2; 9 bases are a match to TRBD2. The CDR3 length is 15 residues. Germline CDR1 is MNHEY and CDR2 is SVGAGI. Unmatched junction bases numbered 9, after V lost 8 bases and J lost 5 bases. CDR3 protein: CASWSSGRGTGELFF. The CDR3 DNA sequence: TGTGCCAGCTGGAGTAGCGGGAGAGGAACCGGGGAGCTGTTTTTT.

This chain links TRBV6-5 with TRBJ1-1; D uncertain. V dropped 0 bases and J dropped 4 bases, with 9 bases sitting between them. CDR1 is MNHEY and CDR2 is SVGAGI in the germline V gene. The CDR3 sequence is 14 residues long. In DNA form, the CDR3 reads TGTGCCAGCAGTTACTCGGAAAGCGCCACTGAAGCTTTCTTT. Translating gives CASSYSESATEAFF.

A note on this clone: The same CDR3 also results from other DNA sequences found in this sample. CDR3 DNA sequence: TGTGCCAGCAGCGTAGTTGGGAGCTCCTACAATGAGCAGTTCTTC. Translated: CASSVVGSSYNEQFF. The rearrangement joins TRBV9 to TRBJ2-1; TRBD2 is a possible D gene (5 bases). CDR3 length: 15 amino acids. Germline V gives CDR1 SGDLS, CDR2 YYNGEE. The V gene lost 0 bases and the J gene lost 0 bases, with 7 bases spanning the gap.

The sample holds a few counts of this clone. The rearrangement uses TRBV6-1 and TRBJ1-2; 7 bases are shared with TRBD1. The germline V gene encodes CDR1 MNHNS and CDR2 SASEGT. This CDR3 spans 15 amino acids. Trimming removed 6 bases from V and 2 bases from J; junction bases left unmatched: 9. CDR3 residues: CASSGTVTLNYGYTF. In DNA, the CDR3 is TGTGCCAGCAGCGGGACAGTTACGCTAAACTATGGCTACACCTTC.

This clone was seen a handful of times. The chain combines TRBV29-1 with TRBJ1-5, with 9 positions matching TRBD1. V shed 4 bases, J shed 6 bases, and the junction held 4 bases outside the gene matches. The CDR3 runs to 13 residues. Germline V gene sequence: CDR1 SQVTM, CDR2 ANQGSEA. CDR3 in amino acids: CSVGTGAGQPQHF. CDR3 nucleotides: TGCAGCGTTGGGACAGGGGCGGGTCAGCCCCAGCATTTT.

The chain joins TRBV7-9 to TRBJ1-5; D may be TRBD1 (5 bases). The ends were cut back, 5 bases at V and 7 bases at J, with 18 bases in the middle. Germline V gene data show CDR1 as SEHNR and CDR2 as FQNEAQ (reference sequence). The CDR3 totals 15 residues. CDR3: CASSIGGVAGQPQHF. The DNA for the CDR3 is TGTGCCAGCAGCATCGGGGGAGTAGCAGGCCAGCCCCAGCATTTT.

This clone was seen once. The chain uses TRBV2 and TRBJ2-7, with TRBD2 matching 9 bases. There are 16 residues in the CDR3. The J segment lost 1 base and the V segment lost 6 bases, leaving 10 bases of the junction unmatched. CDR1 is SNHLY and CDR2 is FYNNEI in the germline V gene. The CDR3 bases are TGTGCCAGCAGCGCCGCCCTAGCGGGGTATTCCTACGAGCAGTACTTC. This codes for CASSAALAGYSYEQYF.

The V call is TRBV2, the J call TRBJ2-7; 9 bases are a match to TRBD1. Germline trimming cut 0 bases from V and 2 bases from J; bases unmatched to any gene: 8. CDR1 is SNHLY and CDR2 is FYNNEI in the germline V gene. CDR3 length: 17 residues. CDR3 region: CASSEALPGQGPYEQYF. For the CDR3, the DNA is TGTGCCAGCAGTGAAGCGCTTCCGGGACAGGGCCCCTACGAGCAGTACTTC.

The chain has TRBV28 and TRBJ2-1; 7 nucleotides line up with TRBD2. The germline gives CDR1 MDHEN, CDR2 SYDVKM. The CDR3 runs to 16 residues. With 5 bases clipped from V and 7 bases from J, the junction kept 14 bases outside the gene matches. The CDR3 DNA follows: TGTGCCAGCAGTCCCCCCGTGCGCGCCGGGGGGAATGAGCAGTTCTTC. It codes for CASSPPVRAGGNEQFF. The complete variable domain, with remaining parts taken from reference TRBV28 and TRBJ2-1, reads DVKVTQSSRYLVKRTGEKVFLECVQDMDHENMFWYRQDPGLGLRLIYFSYDVKMKEKGDIPEGYSVSREKKERFSLILESASTNQTSMYLCASSPPVRAGGNEQFFGPGTRLTVL.

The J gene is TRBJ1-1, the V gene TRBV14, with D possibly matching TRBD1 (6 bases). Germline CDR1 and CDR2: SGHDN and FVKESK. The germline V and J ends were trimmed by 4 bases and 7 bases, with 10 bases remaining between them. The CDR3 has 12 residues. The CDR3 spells CASSPGGLEAFF. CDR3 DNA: TGTGCCAGCAGCCCGGGGGGGCTTGAAGCTTTCTTT.

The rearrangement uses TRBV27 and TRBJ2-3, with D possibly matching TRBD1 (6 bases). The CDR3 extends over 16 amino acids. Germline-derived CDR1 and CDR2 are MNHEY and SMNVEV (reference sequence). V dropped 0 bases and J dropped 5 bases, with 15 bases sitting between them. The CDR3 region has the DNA TGTGCCAGCAGTTTATCAAACCAGGGGTACAGAGATACGCAGTATTTT. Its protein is CASSLSNQGYRDTQYF.

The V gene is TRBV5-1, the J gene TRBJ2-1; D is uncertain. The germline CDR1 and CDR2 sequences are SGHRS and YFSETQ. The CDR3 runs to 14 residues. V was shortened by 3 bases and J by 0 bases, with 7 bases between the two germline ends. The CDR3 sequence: CASSSPSSYNEQFF. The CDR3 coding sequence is TGCGCCAGCAGCTCCCCTAGCTCCTACAATGAGCAGTTCTTC.

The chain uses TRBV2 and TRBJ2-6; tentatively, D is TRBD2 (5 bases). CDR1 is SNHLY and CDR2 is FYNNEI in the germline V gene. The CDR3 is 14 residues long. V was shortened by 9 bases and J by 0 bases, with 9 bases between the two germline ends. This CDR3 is CASPGGSGANVLTF. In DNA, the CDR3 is TGTGCCAGTCCAGGAGGCTCTGGGGCCAACGTCCTGACTTTC.